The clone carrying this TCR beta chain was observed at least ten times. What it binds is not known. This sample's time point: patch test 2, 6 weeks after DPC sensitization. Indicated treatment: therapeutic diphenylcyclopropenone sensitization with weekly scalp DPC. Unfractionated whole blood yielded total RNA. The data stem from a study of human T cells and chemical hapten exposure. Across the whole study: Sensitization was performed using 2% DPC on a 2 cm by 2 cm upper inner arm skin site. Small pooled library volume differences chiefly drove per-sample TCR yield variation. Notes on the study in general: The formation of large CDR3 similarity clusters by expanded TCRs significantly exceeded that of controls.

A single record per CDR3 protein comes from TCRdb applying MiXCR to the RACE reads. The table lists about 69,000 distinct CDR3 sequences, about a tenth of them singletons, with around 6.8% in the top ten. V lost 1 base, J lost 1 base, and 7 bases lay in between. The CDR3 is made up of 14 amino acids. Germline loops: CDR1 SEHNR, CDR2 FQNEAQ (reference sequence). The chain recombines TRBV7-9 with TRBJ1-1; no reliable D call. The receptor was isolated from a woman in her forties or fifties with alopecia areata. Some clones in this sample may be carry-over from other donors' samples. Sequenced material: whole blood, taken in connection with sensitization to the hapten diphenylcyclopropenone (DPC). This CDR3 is CASSLEGRNTEAFF. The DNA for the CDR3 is TGTGCCAGCAGCTTAGAAGGGAGGAACACTGAAGCTTTCTTT.